A single sample gave rise to the 24 T cell receptor beta chains below, sequenced in a study of CD8 T cells in ankylosing spondylitis. These receptors' antigens are unknown. TCRdb recomputed calls from the 5' RACE reads with MiXCR, one row per CDR3 protein. The table shows about 440,000 distinct CDR3 sequences, with more than 15% occurring only once. Study findings and constraints: About 8 highly homologous variants made up a TCR beta motif, and this motif appeared characteristic of ankylosing spondylitis blood.

Sequenced material: blood, either unsorted or a sorted T cell fraction (not recorded which). These receptors were obtained from a male donor with ankylosing spondylitis.

Only a few counts were recorded for this clonotype. V is TRBV29-1 and J is TRBJ1-2, with TRBD1 as a possible D gene (5 bases). The V and J ends lost 2 bases and 6 bases respectively, with 10 bases between them. The CDR3 consists of 12 residues. CDR1 SQVTM and CDR2 ANQGSEA come from the germline V gene. The CDR3 region is CSVEWQGHGYTF. The CDR3 region has the DNA TGCAGCGTTGAATGGCAGGGCCATGGCTACACCTTC.

This clonotype was seen ten or more times. J is TRBJ2-3 and V is TRBV15; no reliable D call. Germline-derived CDR1 and CDR2 are LNHNV and YYDKDF (reference sequence). This CDR3 region has 14 residues. The V end was cut by 0 bases, the J end by 5 bases, with 9 bases between. The chain's CDR3 is CATSRDLTRDTQYF. The CDR3 DNA reads TGTGCCACCAGCAGAGACCTGACCAGAGATACGCAGTATTTT.

This clonotype has only a few counts. This chain connects TRBV4-2 to TRBJ1-2; TRBD1 aligns across 7 bases. CDR1 and CDR2 from the germline V gene are LGHNA and YNFKEQ. This CDR3 region has 15 residues. V was pared by 0 bases and J by 6 bases, with 7 bases of the junction left unmatched. CDR3 in amino acids: CASSQEGHRGDGYTF. CDR3 DNA sequence: TGTGCCAGCAGCCAAGAGGGCCACAGGGGAGATGGCTACACCTTC.

J is TRBJ2-3 and V is TRBV5-1; D may match TRBD1 or TRBD2 (5 bases each). V was trimmed by 4 bases and J by 7 bases, leaving 7 bases between them. This CDR3 spans 11 amino acids. Germline V CDR1 and CDR2: SGHRS, YFSETQ. The CDR3 loop is CASSGGNTQYF. The CDR3 coding sequence is TGCGCCAGCAGCGGGGGAAATACGCAGTATTTT.

The chain combines TRBV10-3 with TRBJ2-7, with 10 bases that match TRBD1. Germline CDR1 ENHRY, CDR2 SYGVKD. This CDR3 is 14 amino acids long. V gave up 6 bases and J gave up 2 bases; unmatched junction bases: 4. CDR3 DNA: TGTGCCATCAGCCTAGGACAGGGGGCCTACGAGCAGTACTTC. Protein: CAISLGQGAYEQYF.

This clonotype was detected a few times. V usage is TRBV3-1 and J usage is TRBJ2-3, with 9 bases identical to TRBD2. This CDR3 region has 16 residues. The V and J ends lost 4 bases and 6 bases, in that order; junction bases with no gene match: 11. Germline V lookup: CDR1 LGHDT, CDR2 YNNKEL (reference sequence). The CDR3: CASSPRLSGSEDTQYF. In DNA, the CDR3 is TGTGCCAGCAGCCCCCGCCTTAGCGGGAGTGAGGATACGCAGTATTTT.

This clonotype was observed a few times. The rearrangement joins TRBV11-2 to TRBJ1-3, with a weak D call TRBD1 (6 bases). Germline assignment: CDR1 SGHAT and CDR2 FQNNGV. Trimming stripped 1 base from V and 1 base from J, with 11 bases between. The CDR3 extends over 16 amino acids. The CDR3, as DNA: TGTGCCAGCAGCTTAGCAACAGGGCTTTCTGGAAACACCATATATTTT. As protein: CASSLATGLSGNTIYF.

The chain has TRBV28 and TRBJ2-3; 9 bases align to TRBD2. CDR3 length: 15 residues. The V gene's germline CDR1 is MDHEN and CDR2 SYDVKM. J lost 2 bases, V lost 5 bases, and 5 bases had no gene match. The CDR3: CASSPPGLATDTQYF. CDR3 coding DNA: TGTGCCAGCAGTCCCCCGGGACTAGCCACAGATACGCAGTATTTT.

J is TRBJ2-2 and V is TRBV2; the D gene is possibly TRBD1 (6 bases). The CDR3 is made up of 13 amino acids. Germline CDR1 is SNHLY and CDR2 is FYNNEI. V was shortened by 9 bases and J by 6 bases, with 14 bases between the two germline ends. CDR3 residues: CASRDNSPGELFF. The DNA for the CDR3 is TGTGCCAGTCGGGACAATTCGCCCGGGGAGCTGTTTTTT.

This clonotype showed up just a few times. CDR3 sequence: CASSQDWTYGARAFF. As DNA, the CDR3 is TGCGCCAGCAGCCAAGATTGGACATATGGGGCAAGGGCTTTCTTT. The rearrangement uses TRBV4-1 and TRBJ1-1; D may be TRBD1 (5 bases). The length of the CDR3 is 15 residues. The V gene lost 0 bases and the J gene lost 11 bases, with 19 bases spanning the gap. The germline gives CDR1 MGHRA, CDR2 YSYEKL.

This clonotype was seen repeatedly, ten times or more. The chain carries TRBV5-8 and TRBJ2-2; D is uncertain. Per germline, CDR1 SGHTS and CDR2 YDEGEE. V lost 4 bases and J lost 2, with 15 bases in between. The CDR3 totals 16 residues. The CDR3 DNA is TGTGCCAGCAGCGCCTCCTATGGCCGCAACACCGGGGAGCTGTTTTTT. Translated: CASSASYGRNTGELFF.

This clonotype was seen ten or more times. CDR3 protein: CASSPRQGMNTEAFF. The CDR3 DNA is TGTGCCAGCAGTCCTAGACAGGGCATGAACACTGAAGCTTTCTTT. The rearrangement joins TRBV12-3 or TRBV12-4 to TRBJ1-1; 7 bases map to TRBD1. Trimming took 5 bases from V and 0 from J; bases not matched to a gene: 6. CDR3 length: 15 residues.

Notes on this clonotype: A junction boundary mismatches the germline segment, possibly from a read error. The gene calls are TRBV5-5 and TRBJ2-3; D is perhaps TRBD1 (5 bases). CDR3 size: 14 residues. The germline gives CDR1 SGHKS, CDR2 YYEKEE (reference sequence). In nucleotides, the CDR3 is TGTGCCAGCAGCTGGGCAGGGATTACAGATACGCAGTGTTTT. It yields the protein CASSWAGITDTQCF.

This clonotype was picked up a small number of times. This rearrangement joins TRBV7-2 to TRBJ2-7, with TRBD1 as a possible D gene (5 bases). This CDR3 spans 14 amino acids. Germline V lookup: CDR1 SGHTA, CDR2 FQGNSA. Trimming took 1 base from V and 4 from J, leaving 11 bases between them. CDR3 DNA sequence: TGTGCCAGCAGCTTAGAGGGGCAGCGTTACGAGCAGTACTTC. It translates to CASSLEGQRYEQYF.

This sequence joins TRBV3-1 and TRBJ2-5; tentative D call: TRBD2 (7 bases). The CDR3 has 13 residues. The V gene lost 7 bases and the J gene lost 9 bases, with 18 bases spanning the gap. Looked up from germline, CDR1 is LGHDT and CDR2 is YNNKEL (reference sequence). Here the CDR3 reads CASTDRSGGPQYF. The CDR3 nucleotides read TGTGCCAGCACCGACCGATCGGGGGGCCCCCAGTACTTC.

This clonotype was recorded a few times. The gene calls are TRBV6-5 and TRBJ1-1; D remains unclear. The CDR3 sequence is 12 residues long. With 8 bases removed from V and 2 bases from J, the gap between germline ends came to 9 bases. Looked up from germline, CDR1 is MNHEY and CDR2 is SVGAGI. The CDR3 spells CASLDRNTEAFF. The CDR3 DNA follows: TGTGCCAGCCTCGACCGAAACACTGAAGCTTTCTTT.

The chain couples TRBV4-1 to TRBJ2-3; a weak D match, TRBD2 (6 bases). Trimming removed 1 base from V and 2 bases from J, with 16 bases in between. This CDR3 contains 17 residues. CDR1 and CDR2 (germline): MGHRA, YSYEKL. The CDR3 DNA follows: TGCGCCAGCAGCCAAGGGGACCTAGGGACTGCCACAGATACGCAGTATTTT. Residues: CASSQGDLGTATDTQYF.

This clonotype showed up just a few times. This chain joins TRBV24-1 and TRBJ2-2; tentatively, D is TRBD2 (6 bases). The length of the CDR3 is 15 residues. Trimming pared 6 bases from V and 5 bases from J, leaving 15 bases between. Germline CDR1 is KGHDR and CDR2 is SFDVKD. The CDR3 coding sequence is TGTGCCACCAGTCCCGGGACTTCTATAACCGGGGAGCTGTTTTTT. This codes for CATSPGTSITGELFF.

About this clonotype itself: Compared with germline, one end of the junction differs, possibly owing to a read error. The chain is built from TRBV19 and TRBJ2-1, with 10 bases that match TRBD2. The CDR3 runs to 12 residues. Germline V CDR1 and CDR2: LNHDA, SQIVND (reference sequence). For the CDR3, the DNA is TGTGCCAGTAGTAATCCGGGACTAGCGTCTATCTTC. Translated: CASSNPGLASIF.

The genes are TRBV5-1 and TRBJ1-3; weak D call: TRBD1 (5 bases). This CDR3 is 16 amino acids long. Trimming took off 1 base at V and 0 bases at J, with 11 bases between the two ends. In germline, CDR1 is SGHRS, CDR2 YFSETQ. CDR3 sequence (DNA): TGCGCCAGCAGCTTGTGGGGACTCAACTCTGGAAACACCATATATTTT. It codes for CASSLWGLNSGNTIYF. Variable domain in full (rest from reference TRBV5-1 and TRBJ1-3): KAGVTQTPRYLIKTRGQQVTLSCSPISGHRSVSWYQQTPGQGLQFLFEYFSETQRNKGNFPGRFSGRQFSNSRSEMNVSTLELGDSALYLCASSLWGLNSGNTIYFGEGSWLTVV.

The chain uses TRBV7-2 and TRBJ2-3, with 8 bases fitting TRBD2. Germline V gene data show CDR1 as SGHTA and CDR2 as FQGNSA. J lost 4 bases, V lost 1 base, and 4 bases had no gene match. The CDR3 is 15 residues long. CDR3 loop: CASSLGAGVSDTQYF. The CDR3 nucleotides read TGTGCCAGCAGCTTAGGAGCGGGAGTGTCAGATACGCAGTATTTT.

J is TRBJ1-2 and V is TRBV7-2; tentatively, D is TRBD1 (5 bases). The CDR3 contains 14 residues. V was pared by 4 bases and J by 4 bases, with 13 bases between. The germline V gene encodes CDR1 SGHTA and CDR2 FQGNSA. The CDR3 here is CASSSPGRTYGYTF. The CDR3 coding sequence is TGTGCCAGCAGCTCACCGGGACGGACCTATGGCTACACCTTC.

This clonotype was found a few times. The rearrangement links TRBV5-1 to TRBJ1-2; 8 bases map to TRBD1. In germline, CDR1 is SGHRS, CDR2 YFSETQ. The CDR3 length is 15 residues. V lost 0 bases and J lost 12; bases outside the gene matches: 13. In nucleotides, the CDR3 is TGCGCCAGCAGCTTGGCGACAGGGGCCCTAAATTTGGACACCTTC. Translation gives CASSLATGALNLDTF.

In this sample, this clonotype turned up many times. The rearrangement uses TRBV12-3 or TRBV12-4 and TRBJ2-5; 16 bases match TRBD2. The CDR3 loop spans 17 amino acids. Trimming cost V 5 bases and J 5 bases; bases outside gene matches: 8. The CDR3 loop is CASSPGTSGRALETQYF. The CDR3 nucleotides are TGTGCCAGCAGTCCCGGGACTAGCGGGAGGGCCTTGGAGACCCAGTACTTC.